The rows below give T cell receptor beta chains drawn from one sample of a study of early T cells in non-severe SARS-CoV-2 infection. TCRdb analysed the 5' RACE reads with MiXCR anew, one entry per CDR3 protein. The repertoire holds around 83,000 distinct CDR3 sequences, with roughly 10% as singletons. The material sequenced was whole blood, taken at baseline. All receptors come from an adult who was a healthcare worker with PCR-confirmed SARS-CoV-2 infection or an uninfected control (not recorded which). The CDR3 runs from the conserved cysteine through the conserved F or W. Fields, in order: V gene, D gene, clone size, J gene, CDR3 DNA, CDR3 protein. D genes are given only for firm matches. Rows may omit the clone size; those that give it use once, few, many or a size class.

v_call: TRBV7-2; d_call: .; clone_size: many; j_call: TRBJ2-7; cdr3_nt: TGTGCCAGCAGCCCCACGATGGCTAGAGGCAGGTACGAGCAGTACTTC; cdr3_aa: CASSPTMARGRYEQYF
v_call: TRBV27; d_call: .; clone_size: many; j_call: TRBJ1-5; cdr3_nt: TGTGCCAGCAGTCCTAGAGACAGGATTAGCAATCAGCCCCAGCATTTT; cdr3_aa: CASSPRDRISNQPQHF
v_call: TRBV7-8; d_call: .; clone_size: many; j_call: TRBJ2-7; cdr3_nt: TGTGCCAGCAGCCCGGGGCCAGGGCAGTACTTC; cdr3_aa: CASSPGPGQYF
v_call: TRBV27; d_call: TRBD2; clone_size: .; j_call: TRBJ2-3; cdr3_nt: TGTGCCAGCAGTCTATCCCCCTTAGGAGTAGCGGGTCTGGTGGATACGCAGTATTTT; cdr3_aa: CASSLSPLGVAGLVDTQYF
v_call: TRBV5-1; d_call: .; clone_size: .; j_call: TRBJ1-1; cdr3_nt: TGCGCCAGCAGCGAAAGATCTCTAGGTTCTGAAGCTTTCTTT; cdr3_aa: CASSERSLGSEAFF
v_call: TRBV30; d_call: TRBD2; clone_size: few; j_call: TRBJ2-5; cdr3_nt: TGTGCCTGGACACTAGCGGGAGAATTGGAGACCCAGTACTTC; cdr3_aa: CAWTLAGELETQYF
v_call: TRBV3-1; d_call: .; clone_size: .; j_call: TRBJ2-4; cdr3_nt: TGTGCCAGCAGTCATTATCGGGAGTACAAAAACATTCAGTACTTC; cdr3_aa: CASSHYREYKNIQYF
v_call: TRBV10-3; d_call: .; clone_size: .; j_call: TRBJ2-7; cdr3_nt: TGTGCCATCAGTGAGCGGACAGCTAGCTCCTACGAGCAGTACTTC; cdr3_aa: CAISERTASSYEQYF
v_call: TRBV7-2; d_call: TRBD1; clone_size: few; j_call: TRBJ2-5; cdr3_nt: TGTGCCAGCAGCTCGGCCGGGACAGGGGGCCAAGAGACCCAGTACTTC; cdr3_aa: CASSSAGTGGQETQYF
v_call: TRBV4-1; d_call: .; clone_size: .; j_call: TRBJ1-4; cdr3_nt: TGCGCCAGCAGCCAAGATTTCGGGACGGAGAATGAAAAACTGTTTTTT; cdr3_aa: CASSQDFGTENEKLFF
v_call: TRBV9; d_call: .; clone_size: few; j_call: TRBJ2-1; cdr3_nt: TGTGCCAGCAGCGGGGATTACAATGAGCAGTTCTTC; cdr3_aa: CASSGDYNEQFF
v_call: TRBV18; d_call: .; clone_size: .; j_call: TRBJ2-4; cdr3_nt: TGTGCCAGCTCACCTGAGCAGGGTGGGGACATTCAGTACTTC; cdr3_aa: CASSPEQGGDIQYF
v_call: TRBV4-2; d_call: .; clone_size: many; j_call: TRBJ2-7; cdr3_nt: TGTGCCAGCAGCCGCGGGTTAGGGAACTACGAGCAGTACTTC; cdr3_aa: CASSRGLGNYEQYF
v_call: TRBV14; d_call: TRBD1; clone_size: many; j_call: TRBJ1-1; cdr3_nt: TGTGCCAGCAGCCAGAGGACTGGGACAGGGGGGACCACTGAAGCTTTCTTT; cdr3_aa: CASSQRTGTGGTTEAFF
v_call: TRBV27; d_call: .; clone_size: many; j_call: TRBJ2-7; cdr3_nt: TGTGCCAGCTCCCTACAGAAATGGGGTTACGAGCAGTACTTC; cdr3_aa: CASSLQKWGYEQYF
v_call: TRBV5-4; d_call: TRBD2; clone_size: many; j_call: TRBJ2-3; cdr3_nt: TGTGCCAGCAGCTTTAGCGGGAGGGGCGAAGGGCAGTATTTT; cdr3_aa: CASSFSGRGEGQYF
v_call: TRBV5-1; d_call: .; clone_size: .; j_call: TRBJ1-6; cdr3_nt: TGCGTCAGCAGCTTGGGGGACTCCTATAATTCACCCCTCCACTTT; cdr3_aa: CVSSLGDSYNSPLHF
v_call: TRBV28; d_call: .; clone_size: many; j_call: TRBJ2-3; cdr3_nt: TGTGCCAGCAGTTTTGTAGATACGCAGTATTTT; cdr3_aa: CASSFVDTQYF
v_call: TRBV12-3/TRBV12-4; d_call: .; clone_size: .; j_call: TRBJ1-6; cdr3_nt: TGTGCCAGCAGTTTACGCACACATTCACCCCTCCACTTT; cdr3_aa: CASSLRTHSPLHF
v_call: TRBV5-1; d_call: TRBD2; clone_size: .; j_call: TRBJ2-3; cdr3_nt: TGCGCCAGCACCCTTTCGAGCGGGAGGAAAAAAGATACGCAGTATTTT; cdr3_aa: CASTLSSGRKKDTQYF
v_call: TRBV20-1; d_call: .; clone_size: many; j_call: TRBJ2-3; cdr3_nt: TGCAGTGCTAGGAGCCAGCGGAGCACAGATACGCAGTATTTT; cdr3_aa: CSARSQRSTDTQYF
v_call: TRBV10-3; d_call: TRBD2; clone_size: many; j_call: TRBJ2-5; cdr3_nt: TGTGCCATCAGTGAACTAGCGGGAGGTGGAGAGACCCAGTACTTC; cdr3_aa: CAISELAGGGETQYF
v_call: TRBV12-3/TRBV12-4; d_call: TRBD1; clone_size: few; j_call: TRBJ2-3; cdr3_nt: TGTGCCAGCAGCCAGGGACAGCACGCGTATTTT; cdr3_aa: CASSQGQHAYF
v_call: TRBV7-2; d_call: .; clone_size: once; j_call: TRBJ2-2; cdr3_nt: TGTGCCAGCAGCTTAGTCCAAGACACCGGGGAGCTGTTTTTT; cdr3_aa: CASSLVQDTGELFF
v_call: TRBV6-2/TRBV6-3; d_call: .; clone_size: few; j_call: TRBJ2-1; cdr3_nt: TGTGCCAGCACCTTATGGGATTACAATGAGCAGTTCTTC; cdr3_aa: CASTLWDYNEQFF
v_call: TRBV7-2; d_call: .; clone_size: .; j_call: TRBJ1-2; cdr3_nt: TGTGCCAGCAGCTCCCCGGGGGCCTTTTGGGGCTACACCTTC; cdr3_aa: CASSSPGAFWGYTF
v_call: TRBV5-8; d_call: TRBD2; clone_size: few; j_call: TRBJ2-3; cdr3_nt: TGTGCCAGCAGCCGACGACTAGCGGCGAACACAGATACGCAGTATTTT; cdr3_aa: CASSRRLAANTDTQYF
v_call: TRBV20-1; d_call: TRBD2; clone_size: .; j_call: TRBJ2-7; cdr3_nt: TGCAGTGCCAGCATAGCGGGAATAATCTACGAGCAGTACTTC; cdr3_aa: CSASIAGIIYEQYF
v_call: TRBV2; d_call: TRBD2; clone_size: few; j_call: TRBJ2-1; cdr3_nt: TGTGCCAGCAGTGCATCTTGGGCTAGCGGTTCCCACAATGAGCAGTTCTTC; cdr3_aa: CASSASWASGSHNEQFF